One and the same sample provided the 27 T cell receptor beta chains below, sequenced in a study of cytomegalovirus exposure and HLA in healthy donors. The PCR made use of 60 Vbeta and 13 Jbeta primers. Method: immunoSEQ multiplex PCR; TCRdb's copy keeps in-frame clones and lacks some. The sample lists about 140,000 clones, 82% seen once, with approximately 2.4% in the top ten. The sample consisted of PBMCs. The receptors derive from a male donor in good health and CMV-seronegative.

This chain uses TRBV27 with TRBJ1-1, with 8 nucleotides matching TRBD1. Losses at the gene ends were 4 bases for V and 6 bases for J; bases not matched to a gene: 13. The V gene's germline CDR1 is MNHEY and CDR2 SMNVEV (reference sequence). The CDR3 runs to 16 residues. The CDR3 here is CASSWAGGVILSEAFF. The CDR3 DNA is TGTGCCAGCAGTTGGGCAGGGGGCGTAATTTTGTCTGAAGCTTTCTTT.

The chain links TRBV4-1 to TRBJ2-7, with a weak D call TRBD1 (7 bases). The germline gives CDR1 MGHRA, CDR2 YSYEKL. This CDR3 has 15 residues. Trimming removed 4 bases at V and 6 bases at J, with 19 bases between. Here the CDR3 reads CASSLAGGSVGEQYF. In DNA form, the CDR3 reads TGCGCCAGCAGCCTCGCAGGGGGGAGCGTGGGCGAGCAGTACTTC.

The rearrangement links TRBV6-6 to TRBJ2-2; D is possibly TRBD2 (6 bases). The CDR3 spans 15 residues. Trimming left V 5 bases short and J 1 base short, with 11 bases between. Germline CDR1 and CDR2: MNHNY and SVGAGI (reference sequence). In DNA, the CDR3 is TGTGCCAGCAGTCCGGGACTGGTGAACACCGGGGAGCTGTTTTTT. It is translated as CASSPGLVNTGELFF.

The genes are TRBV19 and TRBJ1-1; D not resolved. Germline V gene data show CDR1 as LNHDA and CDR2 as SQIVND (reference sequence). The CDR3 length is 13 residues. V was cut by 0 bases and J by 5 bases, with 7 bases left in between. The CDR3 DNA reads TGTGCCAGTAGTATAGATCCCTTTACTGAAGCTTTCTTT. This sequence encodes CASSIDPFTEAFF.

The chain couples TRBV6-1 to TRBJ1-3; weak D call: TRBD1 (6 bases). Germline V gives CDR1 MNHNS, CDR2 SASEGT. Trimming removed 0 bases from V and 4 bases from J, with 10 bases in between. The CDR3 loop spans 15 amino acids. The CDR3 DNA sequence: TGTGCCAGCAGTGAAGCCGGAACAGGGGGAAACACCATATATTTT. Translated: CASSEAGTGGNTIYF.

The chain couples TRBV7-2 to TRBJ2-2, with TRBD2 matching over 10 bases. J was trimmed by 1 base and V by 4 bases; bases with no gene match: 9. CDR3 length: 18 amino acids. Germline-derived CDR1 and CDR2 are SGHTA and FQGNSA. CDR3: CASSSLLAGLGNTGELFF. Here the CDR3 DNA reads TGTGCCAGCAGCTCCCTACTAGCGGGGTTGGGGAACACCGGGGAGCTGTTTTTT.

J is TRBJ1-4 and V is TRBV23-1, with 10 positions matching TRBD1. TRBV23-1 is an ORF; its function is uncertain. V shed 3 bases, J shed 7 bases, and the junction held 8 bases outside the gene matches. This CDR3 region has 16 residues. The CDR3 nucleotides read TGCGCCAGCAGTCACCCGGGACAGGGGACGGGTGAAAAACTGTTTTTT. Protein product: CASSHPGQGTGEKLFF.

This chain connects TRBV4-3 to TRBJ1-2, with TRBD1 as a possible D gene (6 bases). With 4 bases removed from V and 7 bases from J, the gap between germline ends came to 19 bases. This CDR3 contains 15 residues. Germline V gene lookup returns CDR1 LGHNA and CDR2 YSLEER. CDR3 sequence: CASSPDTTGTVGYTF. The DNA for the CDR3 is TGCGCCAGCAGCCCGGATACCACAGGGACGGTTGGCTACACCTTC.

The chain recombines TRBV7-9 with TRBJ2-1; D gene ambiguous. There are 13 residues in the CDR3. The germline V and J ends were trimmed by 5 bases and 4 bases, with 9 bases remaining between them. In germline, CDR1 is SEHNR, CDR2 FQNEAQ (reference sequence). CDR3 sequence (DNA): TGTGCCAGCAGCCAGACAAATTACAATGAGCAGTTCTTC. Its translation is CASSQTNYNEQFF.

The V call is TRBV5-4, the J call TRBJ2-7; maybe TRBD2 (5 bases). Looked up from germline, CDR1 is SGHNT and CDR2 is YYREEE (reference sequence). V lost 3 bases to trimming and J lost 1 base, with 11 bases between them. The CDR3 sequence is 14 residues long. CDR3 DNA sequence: TGTGCCAGCAGCTCCCGGGATAGGTCCTACGAGCAGTACTTC. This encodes CASSSRDRSYEQYF. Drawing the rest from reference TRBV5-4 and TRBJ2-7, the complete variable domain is ETGVTQSPTHLIKTRGQQVTLRCSSQSGHNTVSWYQQALGQGPQFIFQYYREEENGRGNFPPRFSGLQFPNYSSELNVNALELDDSALYLCASSSRDRSYEQYFGPGTRLTVT.

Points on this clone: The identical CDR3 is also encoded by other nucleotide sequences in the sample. In nucleotides, the CDR3 is TGTGCCAGTACCCTGGGGAGGCAGCCCCAGCATTTT. It translates to CASTLGRQPQHF. The chain employs TRBV19 and TRBJ1-5; D uncertain. Germline V gene lookup returns CDR1 LNHDA and CDR2 SQIVND (reference sequence). This CDR3 contains 12 residues. Deletions cut 7 bases from V and 7 bases from J, with 11 bases between.

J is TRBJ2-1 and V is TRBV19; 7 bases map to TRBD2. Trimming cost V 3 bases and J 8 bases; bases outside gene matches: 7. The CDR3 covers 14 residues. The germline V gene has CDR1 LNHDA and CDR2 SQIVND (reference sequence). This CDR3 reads CASSMGGGSYEQFF. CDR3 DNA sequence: TGTGCCAGTAGTATGGGTGGCGGGAGTTATGAGCAGTTCTTC.

DNA for the CDR3: TGTGCCAGCAGCCAACGAACAGCGGACGTGGACGAGCAGTACTTC. Translating it yields CASSQRTADVDEQYF. The chain joins TRBV4-2 to TRBJ2-5, with D tentatively TRBD2 (5 bases). The J call is uncertain, as TRBJ2-7 better fits the DNA end. Germline V gives CDR1 LGHNA, CDR2 YNFKEQ. The CDR3 is made up of 15 amino acids.

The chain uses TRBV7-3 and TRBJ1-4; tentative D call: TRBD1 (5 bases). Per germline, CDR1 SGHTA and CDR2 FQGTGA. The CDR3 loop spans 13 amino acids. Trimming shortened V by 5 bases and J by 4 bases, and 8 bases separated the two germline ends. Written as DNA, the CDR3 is TGTGCCAGCAGCCGGGGGGTTAATGAAAAACTGTTTTTT. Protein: CASSRGVNEKLFF.

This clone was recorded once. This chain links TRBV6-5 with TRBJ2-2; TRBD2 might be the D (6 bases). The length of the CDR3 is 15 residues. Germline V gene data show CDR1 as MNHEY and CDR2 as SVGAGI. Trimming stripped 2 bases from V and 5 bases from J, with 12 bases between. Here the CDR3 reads CASSYLLARTGELFF. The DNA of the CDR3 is TGTGCCAGCAGTTACCTGCTAGCGCGAACCGGGGAGCTGTTTTTT.

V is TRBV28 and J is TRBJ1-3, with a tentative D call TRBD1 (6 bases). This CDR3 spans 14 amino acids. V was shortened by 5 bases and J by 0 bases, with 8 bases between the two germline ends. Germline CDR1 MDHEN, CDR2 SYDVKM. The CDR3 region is CASSTGFSGNTIYF. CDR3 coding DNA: TGTGCCAGCAGTACAGGGTTCTCTGGAAACACCATATATTTT.

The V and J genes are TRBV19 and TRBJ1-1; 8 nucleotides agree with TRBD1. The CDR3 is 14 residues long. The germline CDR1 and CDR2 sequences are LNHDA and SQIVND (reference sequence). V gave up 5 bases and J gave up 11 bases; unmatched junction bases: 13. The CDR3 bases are TGTGCCAGTAGTTTCGGACAGGGAGGTGGGTACGCTTTCTTT. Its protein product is CASSFGQGGGYAFF.

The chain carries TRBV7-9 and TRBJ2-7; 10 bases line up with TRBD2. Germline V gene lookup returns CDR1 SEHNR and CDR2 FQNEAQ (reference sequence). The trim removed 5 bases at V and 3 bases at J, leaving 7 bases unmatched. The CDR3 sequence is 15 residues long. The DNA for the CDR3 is TGTGCCAGCAGCCCGCGGACTAGCGGCTACTACGAGCAGTACTTC. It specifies CASSPRTSGYYEQYF. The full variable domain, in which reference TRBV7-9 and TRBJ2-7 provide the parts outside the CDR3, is DTGVSQNPRHKITKRGQNVTFRCDPISEHNRLYWYRQTLGQGPEFLTYFQNEAQLEKSRLLSDRFSAERPKGSFSTLEIQRTEQGDSAMYLCASSPRTSGYYEQYFGPGTRLTVT.

The CDR3 sequence is CASSEAHGTGRYEQYF. In nucleotides, the CDR3 is TGTGCCAGCAGTGAAGCACACGGGACAGGGCGCTACGAGCAGTACTTC. The rearrangement uses TRBV6-1 and TRBJ2-7, with 9 bases fitting TRBD1. From germline, CDR1 is MNHNS and CDR2 SASEGT. This CDR3 region has 16 residues. Germline trimming cut 0 bases from V and 3 bases from J; bases unmatched to any gene: 6.

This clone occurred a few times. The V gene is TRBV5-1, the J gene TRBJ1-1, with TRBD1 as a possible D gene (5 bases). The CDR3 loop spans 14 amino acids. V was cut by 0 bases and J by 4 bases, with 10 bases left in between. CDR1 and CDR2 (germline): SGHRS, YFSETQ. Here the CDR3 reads CASSLVGGGTEAFF. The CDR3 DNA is TGCGCCAGCAGCTTGGTCGGGGGGGGCACTGAAGCTTTCTTT.

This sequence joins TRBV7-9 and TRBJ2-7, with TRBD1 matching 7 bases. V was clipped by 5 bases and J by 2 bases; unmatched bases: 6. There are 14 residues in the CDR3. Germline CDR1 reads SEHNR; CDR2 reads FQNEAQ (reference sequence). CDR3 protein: CASSPTGATYEQYF. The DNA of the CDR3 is TGTGCCAGCAGCCCAACAGGGGCTACCTACGAGCAGTACTTC.

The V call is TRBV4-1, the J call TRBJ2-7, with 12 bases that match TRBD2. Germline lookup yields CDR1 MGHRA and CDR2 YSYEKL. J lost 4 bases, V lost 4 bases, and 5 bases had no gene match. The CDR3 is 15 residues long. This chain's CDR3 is CASSRGTSGRYEQYF. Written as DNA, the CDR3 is TGCGCCAGCAGCCGAGGGACTAGCGGGCGTTACGAGCAGTACTTC.

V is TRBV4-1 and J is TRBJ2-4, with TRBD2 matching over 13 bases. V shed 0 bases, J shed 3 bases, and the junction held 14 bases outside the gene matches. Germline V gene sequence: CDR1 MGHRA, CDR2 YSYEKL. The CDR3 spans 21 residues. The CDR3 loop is CASSQDTVLAGGPRVKNIQYF. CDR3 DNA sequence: TGCGCCAGCAGCCAAGATACCGTACTAGCGGGAGGGCCTAGGGTCAAAAACATTCAGTACTTC.

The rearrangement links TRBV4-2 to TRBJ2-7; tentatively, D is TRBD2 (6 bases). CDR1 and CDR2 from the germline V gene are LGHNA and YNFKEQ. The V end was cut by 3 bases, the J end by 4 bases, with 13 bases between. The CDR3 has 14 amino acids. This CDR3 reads CASSQGGFGYEQYF. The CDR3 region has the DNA TGTGCCAGCAGCCAGGGGGGTTTCGGGTACGAGCAGTACTTC.

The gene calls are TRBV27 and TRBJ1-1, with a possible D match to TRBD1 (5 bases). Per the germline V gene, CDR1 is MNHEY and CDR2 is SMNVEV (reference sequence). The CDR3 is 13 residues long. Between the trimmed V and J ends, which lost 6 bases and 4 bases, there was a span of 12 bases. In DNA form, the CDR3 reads TGTGCCAGCAGCCCAGGGTCGGGCACTGAAGCTTTCTTT. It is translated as CASSPGSGTEAFF.

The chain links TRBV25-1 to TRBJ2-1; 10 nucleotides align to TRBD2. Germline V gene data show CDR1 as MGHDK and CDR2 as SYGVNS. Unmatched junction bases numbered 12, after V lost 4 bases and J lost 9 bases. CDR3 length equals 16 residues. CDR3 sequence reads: CASSVMEREGLGEQFF. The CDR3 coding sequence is TGTGCCAGCAGTGTGATGGAGCGGGAGGGCCTCGGTGAGCAGTTCTTC.

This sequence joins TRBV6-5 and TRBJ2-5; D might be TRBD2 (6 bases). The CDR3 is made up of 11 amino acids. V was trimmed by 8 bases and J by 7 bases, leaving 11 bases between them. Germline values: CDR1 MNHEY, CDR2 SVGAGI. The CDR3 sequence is CASGDGGTQYF. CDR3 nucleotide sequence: TGTGCCAGCGGCGACGGGGGGACCCAGTACTTC.